Presented here are 27 T cell receptor beta chains from one specimen sequenced in a study of cytomegalovirus exposure and HLA in healthy donors. The primer mix had 60 Vbeta and 13 Jbeta primers. Generated by immunoSEQ multiplex PCR, the TCRdb table keeps only in-frame clones and is missing some. Here the sample table reports about 110,000 clones. Material: PBMCs. The origin of the receptors is a man aged 50 to 59 in good health and CMV-seronegative.

About this clone: At one boundary the junction diverges from the germline segment, which might be a read error. The chain carries TRBV4-3 and TRBJ2-7; 9 bases map to TRBD2. The CDR3 is 16 amino acids. Germline V gene sequence: CDR1 LGHNA, CDR2 YSLEER. The chain's CDR3 is CASSQDLLAGSYERYF. DNA of the CDR3: TGCGCCAGCAGCCAAGATCTCCTAGCGGGGTCCTACGAGCGGTACTTC.

The chain carries TRBV9 and TRBJ2-7, with a possible D match to TRBD1 (6 bases). The CDR3 totals 15 residues. Germline V gene lookup returns CDR1 SGDLS and CDR2 YYNGEE. The V end lost 0 bases, the J end lost 2 bases, and 12 bases lay between the germline ends. The chain's CDR3 is CASSVGQGKAYEQYF. For the CDR3, the DNA is TGTGCCAGCAGCGTAGGCCAGGGGAAAGCCTACGAGCAGTACTTC.

CDR3 region: CASSHLSGDEQFF. As DNA, the CDR3 is TGCGCCAGCAGCCACCTATCAGGGGATGAGCAGTTCTTC. This chain links TRBV4-3 with TRBJ2-1, with D possibly matching TRBD1 (6 bases). Trimming left V 3 bases short and J 8 bases short, with 11 bases between. The length of the CDR3 is 13 residues. The germline gives CDR1 LGHNA, CDR2 YSLEER.

The chain links TRBV5-6 to TRBJ2-7; the D gene is possibly TRBD1 (6 bases). The V end was cut by 0 bases, the J end by 0 bases, with 10 bases between. Germline V gene lookup returns CDR1 SGHDT and CDR2 YYEEEE. This CDR3 spans 15 amino acids. The CDR3 region is CASSLGSGHSYEQYF. Written as DNA, the CDR3 is TGTGCCAGCAGCTTGGGGTCGGGACACTCCTACGAGCAGTACTTC. Supplemented by reference TRBV5-6 and TRBJ2-7, the full variable domain reads DAGVTQSPTHLIKTRGQQVTLRCSPKSGHDTVSWYQQALGQGPQFIFQYYEEEERQRGNFPDRFSGHQFPNYSSELNVNALLLGDSALYLCASSLGSGHSYEQYFGPGTRLTVT.

CDR3 sequence (DNA): TGTGCCAGCGGCAAAGGGAGGGGGGACGAAGAGACCCAGTACTTC. Its translation: CASGKGRGDEETQYF. This chain connects TRBV2 to TRBJ2-5; possible D gene TRBD2, 7 bases. This CDR3 is built from 15 residues. CDR1 SNHLY and CDR2 FYNNEI come from the germline V gene. V lost 8 bases and J 3 bases, leaving 19 bases between the germline ends. Based on the CDR3 plus reference TRBV2 and TRBJ2-5, the full variable domain is EPEVTQTPSHQVTQMGQEVILRCVPISNHLYFYWYRQILGQKVEFLVSFYNNEISEKSEIFDDQFSVERPDGSNFTLKIRSTKLEDSAMYFCASGKGRGDEETQYFGPGTRLLVL.

This rearrangement joins TRBV5-4 to TRBJ1-2; a possible D gene is TRBD1 (6 bases). V was clipped by 7 bases and J by 2 bases, with 15 bases between them. The CDR3 has 14 residues. Germline assignment: CDR1 SGHNT and CDR2 YYREEE (reference sequence). CDR3 protein: CASAQGSGNYGYTF. The DNA for the CDR3 is TGTGCCAGCGCTCAGGGGTCGGGAAACTATGGCTACACCTTC.

The DNA of the CDR3 is TGCGCCAGCAGCCAAGATTTCTCCGAGGGTGAAAAACTGTTTTTT. Translating it yields CASSQDFSEGEKLFF. V usage is TRBV4-3 and J usage is TRBJ1-4; D unclear. Trimming pared 0 bases from V and 7 bases from J, leaving 12 bases between. This CDR3 region has 15 residues. Germline assignment: CDR1 LGHNA and CDR2 YSLEER.

This chain links TRBV7-8 with TRBJ2-5, with D possibly matching TRBD2 (6 bases). This CDR3 comprises 16 residues. Trimming took off 3 bases at V and 0 bases at J, with 14 bases between the two ends. Germline CDR1 and CDR2: SGHVS and FQNEAQ. This CDR3 reads CASSFLAAQYQETQYF. CDR3 DNA: TGTGCCAGCAGCTTTTTAGCGGCCCAATACCAAGAGACCCAGTACTTC.

The chain carries TRBV29-1 and TRBJ1-1, with no clear D. V lost 6 bases and J 4 bases, leaving 9 bases between the germline ends. CDR1 and CDR2 from the germline V gene are SQVTM and ANQGSEA. The CDR3 covers 11 residues. The CDR3 protein is CSVIETTEAFF. CDR3 DNA sequence: TGCAGCGTGATAGAAACCACTGAAGCTTTCTTT.

The chain is built from TRBV7-9 and TRBJ2-2; 8 bases agree with TRBD1. Unmatched junction bases numbered 4, after V lost 3 bases and J lost 4 bases. Germline V gives CDR1 SEHNR, CDR2 FQNEAQ (reference sequence). The CDR3 extends over 15 amino acids. CDR3 nucleotides: TGTGCCAGCAGCTTGGACAGGGCTTCCACCGGGGAGCTGTTTTTT. Protein product: CASSLDRASTGELFF.

J is TRBJ1-1 and V is TRBV29-1, with 8 positions matching TRBD1. The CDR3 is 15 amino acids. V shed 6 bases and J 1 base; nucleotides not matched to a gene: 10. CDR1 is SQVTM, CDR2 ANQGSEA, per germline. For the CDR3, the DNA is TGCAGCGTGGAGGATACAGGGGGATGGAACACTGAAGCTTTCTTT. Protein sequence: CSVEDTGGWNTEAFF.

The chain employs TRBV7-2 and TRBJ2-7, with D perhaps matching TRBD2 (5 bases). CDR3 length: 13 amino acids. Germline lookup yields CDR1 SGHTA and CDR2 FQGNSA. Deletions cut 1 base from V and 7 bases from J, with 11 bases between. CDR3 DNA: TGTGCCAGCAGCTTAGGATTCCCGGGGGAGCAGTACTTC. Translating it yields CASSLGFPGEQYF. Filled out from reference TRBV7-2 and TRBJ2-7, the complete variable domain reads GAGVSQSPSNKVTEKGKDVELRCDPISGHTALYWYRQSLGQGLEFLIYFQGNSAPDKSGLPSDRFSAERTGGSVSTLTIQRTQQEDSAVYLCASSLGFPGEQYFGPGTRLTVT.

The chain links TRBV4-1 to TRBJ2-7, with TRBD1 identical over 9 bases. CDR3 size: 17 residues. After removal of 4 bases from V and 5 bases from J, the junction contained 15 bases not matched to a gene. Looked up from germline, CDR1 is MGHRA and CDR2 is YSYEKL. The CDR3 DNA is TGCGCCAGCAGCCTACAATGGCCCGGGACAGGGTCCCACGAGCAGTACTTC. Translated: CASSLQWPGTGSHEQYF.

The chain uses TRBV27 and TRBJ1-5; D may be TRBD1 (5 bases). Germline values: CDR1 MNHEY, CDR2 SMNVEV (reference sequence). The germline V and J ends were trimmed by 9 bases and 5 bases, with 17 bases remaining between them. The CDR3 runs 14 residues. The CDR3 protein is CASWGGTSYQPQHF. The CDR3 DNA sequence: TGTGCCAGTTGGGGCGGGACGAGCTATCAGCCCCAGCATTTT.

V is TRBV27 and J is TRBJ2-1; TRBD2 agrees at 9 bases. V dropped 5 bases and J dropped 7; count of bases not matched to a gene: 6. This CDR3 has 14 amino acids. Looked up from germline, CDR1 is MNHEY and CDR2 is SMNVEV (reference sequence). The CDR3 nucleotides are TGTGCCAGCAGTCGGACTAGCGCGGGGAATGAGCAGTTCTTC. This codes for CASSRTSAGNEQFF.

This sequence joins TRBV19 and TRBJ2-5, with 12 bases matching TRBD2. The CDR3 runs 17 residues. The V and J ends lost 2 bases and 0 bases, in that order; junction bases with no gene match: 4. The germline CDR1 and CDR2 sequences are LNHDA and SQIVND (reference sequence). The CDR3 protein is CASSITGLAGYQETQYF. Here the CDR3 DNA reads TGTGCCAGTAGTATAACTGGACTAGCGGGGTACCAAGAGACCCAGTACTTC.

The chain joins TRBV9 to TRBJ2-5; no reliable D call. The length of the CDR3 is 13 residues. Deletions cut 0 bases from V and 4 bases from J, with 7 bases between. Looked up from germline, CDR1 is SGDLS and CDR2 is YYNGEE. The CDR3 DNA is TGTGCCAGCAGCGTAGGTCCCCGAGAGACCCAGTACTTC. Protein: CASSVGPRETQYF.

This sequence joins TRBV6-4 and TRBJ1-1, with 7 bases identical to TRBD1. Germline trimming cut 6 bases from V and 1 base from J; bases unmatched to any gene: 2. The CDR3 has 13 residues. Per the germline V gene, CDR1 is MRHNA and CDR2 is SNTAGT. CDR3 loop: CASRRGQNTEAFF. CDR3 coding DNA: TGTGCCAGCAGGAGGGGGCAGAACACTGAAGCTTTCTTT.

The chain joins TRBV11-2 to TRBJ2-7; tentative D call: TRBD1 (6 bases). Per the germline V gene, CDR1 is SGHAT and CDR2 is FQNNGV. The V and J ends lost 5 bases and 11 bases respectively, with 13 bases between them. This CDR3 contains 11 residues. The CDR3 region is CASSTGTRKYF. The CDR3 DNA reads as TGTGCCAGCAGCACCGGGACAAGAAAGTACTTC.

The genes are TRBV14 and TRBJ2-1, with 13 bases lining up with TRBD2. V shed 4 bases, J shed 8 bases, and the junction held 8 bases outside the gene matches. This CDR3 contains 16 residues. Looked up from germline, CDR1 is SGHDN and CDR2 is FVKESK. CDR3: CASSRPGLAGFDEQFF. CDR3 DNA sequence: TGTGCCAGCAGCCGCCCGGGACTAGCGGGATTCGATGAGCAGTTCTTC.

J is TRBJ1-5 and V is TRBV2; 9 bases line up with TRBD1. Germline V gene data show CDR1 as SNHLY and CDR2 as FYNNEI. Unmatched junction bases numbered 7, after V lost 6 bases and J lost 4 bases. CDR3 length equals 15 residues. The CDR3 nucleotides read TGTGCCAGCAGGGTGGGACAGGGCCCTAATCAGCCCCAGCATTTT. This codes for CASRVGQGPNQPQHF.

The chain couples TRBV6-5 to TRBJ1-5; D remains unclear. Germline V gene lookup returns CDR1 MNHEY and CDR2 SVGAGI. Trimming took 4 bases from V and 3 from J, leaving 7 bases between them. The length of the CDR3 is 13 residues. The CDR3 sequence: CASSSSPNQPQHF. The CDR3 region has the DNA TGTGCCAGCAGTTCAAGCCCCAATCAGCCCCAGCATTTT.

The genes are TRBV7-9 and TRBJ2-7, with 11 bases matching TRBD1. After removal of 5 bases from V and 6 bases from J, the junction contained 3 bases not matched to a gene. The germline CDR1 and CDR2 sequences are SEHNR and FQNEAQ (reference sequence). This CDR3 has 13 amino acids. CDR3 amino acids: CASSPGTGGEQYF. The CDR3 coding sequence is TGTGCCAGCAGCCCAGGGACAGGGGGCGAGCAGTACTTC.

This chain uses TRBV11-2 with TRBJ2-7, with TRBD2 identical over 10 bases. This CDR3 comprises 16 residues. Trimming removed 1 base from V and 2 bases from J; junction bases left unmatched: 5. Germline V CDR1 and CDR2: SGHAT, FQNNGV. CDR3 DNA sequence: TGTGCCAGCAGCTTAGGGTCTAGCGGGAGCGCCTACGAGCAGTACTTC. This encodes CASSLGSSGSAYEQYF.

The chain combines TRBV6-1 with TRBJ1-1; D is ambiguous. The CDR3 spans 12 residues. V lost 6 bases, J lost 3 bases, and 8 bases lay in between. Germline V gene sequence: CDR1 MNHNS, CDR2 SASEGT. For the CDR3, the DNA is TGTGCCAGCAGAGTTAGAGACACTGAAGCTTTCTTT. Amino acid sequence: CASRVRDTEAFF.

The V and J genes are TRBV5-1 and TRBJ2-7; possibly TRBD2 for D (5 bases). Germline V lookup: CDR1 SGHRS, CDR2 YFSETQ. V was shortened by 1 base and J by 3 bases, with 11 bases between the two germline ends. The CDR3 has 14 amino acids. The CDR3: CASSLTVGSYEQYF. CDR3 bases: TGCGCCAGCAGCTTGACGGTGGGGAGCTACGAGCAGTACTTC.

This chain connects TRBV4-1 to TRBJ1-2; no definite D call. The V end was cut by 0 bases, the J end by 1 base, with 9 bases between. This CDR3 region has 15 residues. Germline loops: CDR1 MGHRA, CDR2 YSYEKL. The CDR3 is CASSQDISVNYGYTF. The DNA for the CDR3 is TGCGCCAGCAGCCAAGATATATCGGTTAACTATGGCTACACCTTC.